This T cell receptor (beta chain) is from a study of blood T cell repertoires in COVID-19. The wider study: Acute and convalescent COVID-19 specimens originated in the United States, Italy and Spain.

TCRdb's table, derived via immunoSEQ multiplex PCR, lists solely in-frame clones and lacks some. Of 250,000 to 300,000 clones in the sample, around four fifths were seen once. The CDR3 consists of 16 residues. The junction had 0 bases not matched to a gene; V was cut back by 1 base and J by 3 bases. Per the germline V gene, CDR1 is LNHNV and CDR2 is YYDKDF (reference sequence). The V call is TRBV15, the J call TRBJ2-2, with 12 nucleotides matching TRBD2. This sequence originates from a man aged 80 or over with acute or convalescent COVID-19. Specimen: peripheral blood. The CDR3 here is CATSRGLAGDTGELFF. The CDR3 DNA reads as TGTGCCACCAGCAGAGGACTAGCGGGGGACACCGGGGAGCTGTTTTTT.